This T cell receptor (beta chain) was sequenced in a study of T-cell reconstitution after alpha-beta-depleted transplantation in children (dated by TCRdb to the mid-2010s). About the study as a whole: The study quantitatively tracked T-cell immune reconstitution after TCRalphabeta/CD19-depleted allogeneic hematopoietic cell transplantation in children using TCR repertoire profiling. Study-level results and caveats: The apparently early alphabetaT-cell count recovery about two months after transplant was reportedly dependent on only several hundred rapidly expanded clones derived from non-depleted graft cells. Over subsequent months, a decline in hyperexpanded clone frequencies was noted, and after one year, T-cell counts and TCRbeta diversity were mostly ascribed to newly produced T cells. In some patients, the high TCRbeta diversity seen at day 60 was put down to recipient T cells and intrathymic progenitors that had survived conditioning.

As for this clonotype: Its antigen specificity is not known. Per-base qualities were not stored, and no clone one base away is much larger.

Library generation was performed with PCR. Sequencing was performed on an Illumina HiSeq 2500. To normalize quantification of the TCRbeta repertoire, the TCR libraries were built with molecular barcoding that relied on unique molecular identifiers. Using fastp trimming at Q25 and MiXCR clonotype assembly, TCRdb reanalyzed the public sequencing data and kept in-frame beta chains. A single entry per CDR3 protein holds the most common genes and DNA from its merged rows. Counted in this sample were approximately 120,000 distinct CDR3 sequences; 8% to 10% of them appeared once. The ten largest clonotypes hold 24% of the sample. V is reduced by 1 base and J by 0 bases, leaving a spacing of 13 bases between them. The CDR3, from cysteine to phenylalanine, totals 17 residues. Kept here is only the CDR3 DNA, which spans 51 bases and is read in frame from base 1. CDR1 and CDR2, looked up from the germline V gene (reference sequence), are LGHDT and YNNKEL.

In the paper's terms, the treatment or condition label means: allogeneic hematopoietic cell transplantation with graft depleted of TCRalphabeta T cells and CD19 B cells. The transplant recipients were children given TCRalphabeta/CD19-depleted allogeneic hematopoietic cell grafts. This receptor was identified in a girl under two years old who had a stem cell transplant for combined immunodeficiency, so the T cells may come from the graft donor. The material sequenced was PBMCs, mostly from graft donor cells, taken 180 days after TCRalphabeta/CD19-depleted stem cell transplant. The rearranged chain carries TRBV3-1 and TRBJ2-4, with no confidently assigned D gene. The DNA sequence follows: TGTGCCAGCAGCCAAGCAACACATGGCCTAGCCAAAAACATTCAGTACTTC. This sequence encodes CASSQATHGLAKNIQYF. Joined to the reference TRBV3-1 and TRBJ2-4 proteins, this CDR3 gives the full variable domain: DTAVSQTPKYLVTQMGNDKSIKCEQNLGHDTMYWYKQDSKKFLKIMFSYNNKELIINETVPNRFSPKSPDKAHLNLHINSLELGDSAVYFCASSQATHGLAKNIQYFGAGTRLSVL.